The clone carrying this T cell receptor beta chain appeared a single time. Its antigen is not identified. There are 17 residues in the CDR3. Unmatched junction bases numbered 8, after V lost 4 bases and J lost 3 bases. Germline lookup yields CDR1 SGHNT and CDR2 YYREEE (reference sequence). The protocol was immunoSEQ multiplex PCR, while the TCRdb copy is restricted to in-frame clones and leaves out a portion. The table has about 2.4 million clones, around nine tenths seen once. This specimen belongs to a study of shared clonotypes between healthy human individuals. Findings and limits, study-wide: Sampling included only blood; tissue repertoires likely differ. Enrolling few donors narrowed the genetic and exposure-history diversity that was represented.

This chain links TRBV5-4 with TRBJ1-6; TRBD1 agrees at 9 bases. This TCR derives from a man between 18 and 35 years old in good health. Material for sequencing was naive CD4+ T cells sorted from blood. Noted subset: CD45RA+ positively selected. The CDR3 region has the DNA TGTGCCAGCAGCGTCGTACAGGGGGCTGGCTATAATTCACCCCTCCACTTT. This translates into CASSVVQGAGYNSPLHF.